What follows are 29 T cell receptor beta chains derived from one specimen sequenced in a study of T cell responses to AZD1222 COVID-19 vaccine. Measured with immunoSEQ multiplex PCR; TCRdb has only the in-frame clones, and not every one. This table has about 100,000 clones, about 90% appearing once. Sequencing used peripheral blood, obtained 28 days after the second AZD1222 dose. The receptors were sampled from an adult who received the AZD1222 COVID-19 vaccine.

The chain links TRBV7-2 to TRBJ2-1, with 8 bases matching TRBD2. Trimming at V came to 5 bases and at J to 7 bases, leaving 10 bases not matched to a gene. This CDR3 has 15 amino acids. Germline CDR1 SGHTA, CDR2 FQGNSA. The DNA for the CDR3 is TGTGCCAGCAGCGAGGGAGGTTCGGGAGGGAATGAGCAGTTCTTC. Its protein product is CASSEGGSGGNEQFF. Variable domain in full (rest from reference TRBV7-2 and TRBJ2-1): GAGVSQSPSNKVTEKGKDVELRCDPISGHTALYWYRQSLGQGLEFLIYFQGNSAPDKSGLPSDRFSAERTGGSVSTLTIQRTQQEDSAVYLCASSEGGSGGNEQFFGPGTRLTVL.

The CDR3 coding sequence is TGTGCCAGCAGTGAGGGACAGGGTGGAGATACGCAGTATTTT. It codes for CASSEGQGGDTQYF. V usage is TRBV6-4 and J usage is TRBJ2-3; 9 nucleotides match TRBD1. Losses at the gene ends were 3 bases for V and 5 bases for J; bases not matched to a gene: 3. Germline CDR1 MRHNA, CDR2 SNTAGT. CDR3 length: 14 residues.

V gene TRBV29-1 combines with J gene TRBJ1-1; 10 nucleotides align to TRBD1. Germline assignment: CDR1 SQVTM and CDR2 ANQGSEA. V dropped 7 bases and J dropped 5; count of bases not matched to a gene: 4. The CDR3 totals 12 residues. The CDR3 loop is CSGWTGGTEAFF. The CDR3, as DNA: TGCAGCGGATGGACAGGGGGAACTGAAGCTTTCTTT.

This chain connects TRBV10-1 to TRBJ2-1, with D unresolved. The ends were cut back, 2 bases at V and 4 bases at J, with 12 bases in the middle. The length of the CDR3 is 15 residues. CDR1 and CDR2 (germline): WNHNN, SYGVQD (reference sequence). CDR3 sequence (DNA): TGCGCCAGCAGTGAGCGCGGAGACCTTTACAATGAGCAGTTCTTC. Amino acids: CASSERGDLYNEQFF.

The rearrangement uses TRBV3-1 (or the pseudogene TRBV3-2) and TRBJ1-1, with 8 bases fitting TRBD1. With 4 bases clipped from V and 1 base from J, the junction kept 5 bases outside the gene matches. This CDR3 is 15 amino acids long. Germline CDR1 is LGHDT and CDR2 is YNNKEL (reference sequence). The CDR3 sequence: CASSPRQGKNTEAFF. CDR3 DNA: TGTGCCAGCAGCCCTCGACAGGGGAAGAACACTGAAGCTTTCTTT.

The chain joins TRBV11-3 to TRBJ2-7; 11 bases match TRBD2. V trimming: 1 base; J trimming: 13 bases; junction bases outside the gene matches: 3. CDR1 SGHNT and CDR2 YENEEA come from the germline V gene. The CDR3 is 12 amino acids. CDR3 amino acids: CASSLGTSGLYF. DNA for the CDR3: TGTGCCAGCAGCTTAGGGACTAGCGGGCTCTACTTC.

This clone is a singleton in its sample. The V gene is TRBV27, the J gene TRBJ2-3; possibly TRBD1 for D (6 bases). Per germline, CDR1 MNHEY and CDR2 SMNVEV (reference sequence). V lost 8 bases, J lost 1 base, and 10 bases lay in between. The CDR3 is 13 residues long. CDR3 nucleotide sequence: TGTGCCAGCGGGGGCTTTGGCACAGATACGCAGTATTTT. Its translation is CASGGFGTDTQYF.

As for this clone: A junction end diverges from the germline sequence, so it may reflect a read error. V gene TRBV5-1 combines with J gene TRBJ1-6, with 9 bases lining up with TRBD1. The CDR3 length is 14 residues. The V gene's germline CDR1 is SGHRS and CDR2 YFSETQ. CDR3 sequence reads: CASRLGQGNSPLHF. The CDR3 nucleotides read TGCGCCAGCAGATTGGGACAGGGTAATTCACCCCTCCACTTT.

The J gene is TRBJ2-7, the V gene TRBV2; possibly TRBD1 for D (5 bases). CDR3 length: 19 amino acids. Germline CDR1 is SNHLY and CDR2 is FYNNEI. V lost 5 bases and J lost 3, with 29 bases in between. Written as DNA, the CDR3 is TGTGCCAGCAGTCGCTTGCAGGGTTCCCAAGGGTCCCTTAACTACGAGCAGTACTTC. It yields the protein CASSRLQGSQGSLNYEQYF.

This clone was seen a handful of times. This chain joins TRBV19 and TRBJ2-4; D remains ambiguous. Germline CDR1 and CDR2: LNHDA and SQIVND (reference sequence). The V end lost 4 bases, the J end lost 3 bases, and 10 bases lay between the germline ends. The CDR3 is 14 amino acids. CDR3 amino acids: CASSNSRNKNIQYF. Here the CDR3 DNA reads TGTGCCAGTAGTAATTCCCGGAACAAAAACATTCAGTACTTC.

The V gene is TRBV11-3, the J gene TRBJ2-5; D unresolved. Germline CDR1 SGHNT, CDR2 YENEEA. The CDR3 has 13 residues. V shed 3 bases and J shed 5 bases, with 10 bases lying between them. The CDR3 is CASSFSQGETQYF. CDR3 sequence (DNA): TGTGCCAGCAGCTTCAGCCAAGGGGAGACCCAGTACTTC.

CDR3 bases: TGTGCCAGCAGCCGGAGAGGGATTGGCTACAATGAGCAGTTCTTC. As protein: CASSRRGIGYNEQFF. The chain links TRBV11-2 to TRBJ2-1; possible D gene TRBD2, 5 bases. Trimming pared 5 bases from V and 3 bases from J, leaving 14 bases between. Germline CDR1 is SGHAT and CDR2 is FQNNGV. The CDR3 has 15 amino acids.

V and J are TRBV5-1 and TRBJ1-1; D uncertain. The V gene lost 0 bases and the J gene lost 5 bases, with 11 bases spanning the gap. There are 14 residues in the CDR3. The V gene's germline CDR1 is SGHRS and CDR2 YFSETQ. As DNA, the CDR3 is TGCGCCAGCAGCTTGGGAGTTTCGGGGACTGAAGCTTTCTTT. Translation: CASSLGVSGTEAFF.

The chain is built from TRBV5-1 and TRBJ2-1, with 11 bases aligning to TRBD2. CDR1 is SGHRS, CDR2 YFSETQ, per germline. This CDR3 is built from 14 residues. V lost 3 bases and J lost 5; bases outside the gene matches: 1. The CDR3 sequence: CASSWGLADNEQFF. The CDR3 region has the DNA TGCGCCAGCAGCTGGGGACTAGCGGACAATGAGCAGTTCTTC.

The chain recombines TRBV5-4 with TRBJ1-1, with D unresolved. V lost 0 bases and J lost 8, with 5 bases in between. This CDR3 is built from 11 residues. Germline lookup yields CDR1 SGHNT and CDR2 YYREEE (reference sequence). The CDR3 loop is CASSLGPEAFF. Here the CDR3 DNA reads TGTGCCAGCAGCTTGGGTCCCGAAGCTTTCTTT.

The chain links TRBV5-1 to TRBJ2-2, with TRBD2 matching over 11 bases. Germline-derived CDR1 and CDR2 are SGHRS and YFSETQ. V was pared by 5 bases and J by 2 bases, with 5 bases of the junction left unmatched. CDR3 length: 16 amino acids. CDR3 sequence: CASSLLAGDNTGELFF. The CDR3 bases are TGCGCCAGCAGTTTACTAGCGGGAGATAACACCGGGGAGCTGTTTTTT.

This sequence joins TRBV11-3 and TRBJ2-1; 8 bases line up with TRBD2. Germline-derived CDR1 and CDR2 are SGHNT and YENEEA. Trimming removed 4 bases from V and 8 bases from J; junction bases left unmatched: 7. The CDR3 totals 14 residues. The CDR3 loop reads CASSSGGPLDEQFF. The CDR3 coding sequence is TGTGCCAGCAGCTCGGGAGGGCCCCTCGATGAGCAGTTCTTC.

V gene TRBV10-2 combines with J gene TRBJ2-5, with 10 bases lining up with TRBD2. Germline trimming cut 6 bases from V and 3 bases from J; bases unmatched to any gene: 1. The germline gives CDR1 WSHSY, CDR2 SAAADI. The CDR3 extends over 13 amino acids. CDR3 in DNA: TGCGCCAGCAGGCTAGCGGGAGAAGAGACCCAGTACTTC. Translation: CASRLAGEETQYF.

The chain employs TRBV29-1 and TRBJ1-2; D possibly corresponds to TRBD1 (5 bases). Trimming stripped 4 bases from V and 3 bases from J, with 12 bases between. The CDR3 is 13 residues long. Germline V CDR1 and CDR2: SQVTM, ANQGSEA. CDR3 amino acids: CSVVFGTYYGYTF. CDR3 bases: TGCAGCGTTGTTTTCGGGACTTACTATGGCTACACCTTC. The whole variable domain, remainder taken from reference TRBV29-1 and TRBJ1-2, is SAVISQKPSRDICQRGTSLTIQCQVDSQVTMMFWYRQQPGQSLTLIATANQGSEATYESGFVIDKFPISRPNLTFSTLTVSNMSPEDSSIYLCSVVFGTYYGYTFGSGTRLTVV.

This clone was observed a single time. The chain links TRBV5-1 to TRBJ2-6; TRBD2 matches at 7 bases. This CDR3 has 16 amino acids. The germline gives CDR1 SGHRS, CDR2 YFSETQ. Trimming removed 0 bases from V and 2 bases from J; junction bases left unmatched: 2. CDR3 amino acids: CASSLVAGAGANVLTF. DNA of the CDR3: TGCGCCAGCAGCTTGGTTGCGGGGGCTGGGGCCAACGTCCTGACTTTC.

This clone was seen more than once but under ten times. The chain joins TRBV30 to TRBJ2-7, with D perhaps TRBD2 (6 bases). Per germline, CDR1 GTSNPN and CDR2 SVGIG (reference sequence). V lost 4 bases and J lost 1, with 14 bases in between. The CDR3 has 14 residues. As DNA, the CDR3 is TGTGCCTGGAAGGCTAGCGATATTTCCTACGAGCAGTACTTC. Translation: CAWKASDISYEQYF.

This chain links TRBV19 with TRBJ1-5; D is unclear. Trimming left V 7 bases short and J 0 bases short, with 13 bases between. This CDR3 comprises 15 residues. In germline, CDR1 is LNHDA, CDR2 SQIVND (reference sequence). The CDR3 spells CASTLSRFSNQPQHF. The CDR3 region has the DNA TGTGCCAGTACCCTTTCGCGATTTAGCAATCAGCCCCAGCATTTT.

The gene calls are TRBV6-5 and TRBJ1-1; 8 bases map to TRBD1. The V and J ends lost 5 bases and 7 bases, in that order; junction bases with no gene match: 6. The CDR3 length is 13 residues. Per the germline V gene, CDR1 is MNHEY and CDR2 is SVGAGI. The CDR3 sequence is CASSMTGVVEAFF. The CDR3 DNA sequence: TGTGCCAGCAGTATGACAGGGGTGGTTGAAGCTTTCTTT.

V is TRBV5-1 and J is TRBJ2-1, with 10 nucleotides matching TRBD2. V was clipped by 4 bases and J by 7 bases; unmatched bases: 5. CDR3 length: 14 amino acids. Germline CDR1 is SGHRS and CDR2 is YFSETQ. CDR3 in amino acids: CASSLAGVTNEQFF. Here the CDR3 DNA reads TGCGCCAGCAGCCTAGCGGGAGTTACGAATGAGCAGTTCTTC.

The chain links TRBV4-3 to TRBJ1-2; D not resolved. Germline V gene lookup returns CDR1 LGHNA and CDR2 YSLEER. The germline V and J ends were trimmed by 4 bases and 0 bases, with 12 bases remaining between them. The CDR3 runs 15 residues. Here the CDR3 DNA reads TGCGCCAGCAGCCTATTAGTCGGAACTAACTATGGCTACACCTTC. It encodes CASSLLVGTNYGYTF.

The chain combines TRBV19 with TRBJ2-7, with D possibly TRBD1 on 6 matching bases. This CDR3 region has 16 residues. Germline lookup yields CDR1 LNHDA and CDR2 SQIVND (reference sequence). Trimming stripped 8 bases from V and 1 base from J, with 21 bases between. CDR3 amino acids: CASPPFRPTGSYEQYF. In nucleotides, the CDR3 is TGTGCCAGTCCCCCGTTTCGGCCAACAGGGTCCTACGAGCAGTACTTC.

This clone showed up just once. The CDR3 bases are TGTGCCAGCACCTCACAGGGACGGGGCACTGAAGCTTTCTTT. Protein sequence: CASTSQGRGTEAFF. The gene calls are TRBV6-5 and TRBJ1-1, with D possibly TRBD1 on 6 matching bases. The germline V gene has CDR1 MNHEY and CDR2 SVGAGI. Trimming cost V 7 bases and J 4 bases, with 16 bases left between them. The CDR3 is 14 amino acids.

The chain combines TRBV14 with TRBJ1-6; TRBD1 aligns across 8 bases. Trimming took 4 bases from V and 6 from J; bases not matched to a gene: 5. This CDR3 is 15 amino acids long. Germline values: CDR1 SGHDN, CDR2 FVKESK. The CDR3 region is CASSPWTGTNSPLHF. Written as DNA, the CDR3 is TGTGCCAGCAGCCCGTGGACAGGGACTAATTCACCCCTCCACTTT.

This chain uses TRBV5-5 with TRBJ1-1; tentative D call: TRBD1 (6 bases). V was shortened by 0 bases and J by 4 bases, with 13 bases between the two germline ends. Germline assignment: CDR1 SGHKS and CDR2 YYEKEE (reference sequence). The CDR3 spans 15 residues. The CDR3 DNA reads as TGTGCCAGCAGCTTGGAGGGGGTGGGTAGCACTGAAGCTTTCTTT. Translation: CASSLEGVGSTEAFF.